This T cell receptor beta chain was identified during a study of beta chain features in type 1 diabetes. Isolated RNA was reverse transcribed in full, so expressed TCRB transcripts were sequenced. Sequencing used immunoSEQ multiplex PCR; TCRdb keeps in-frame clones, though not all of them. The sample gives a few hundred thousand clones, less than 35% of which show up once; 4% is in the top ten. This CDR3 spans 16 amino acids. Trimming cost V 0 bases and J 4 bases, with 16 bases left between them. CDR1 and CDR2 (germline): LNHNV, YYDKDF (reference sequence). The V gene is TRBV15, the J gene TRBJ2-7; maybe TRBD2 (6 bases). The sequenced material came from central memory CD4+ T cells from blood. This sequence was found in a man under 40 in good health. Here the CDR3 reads CATSRDRFGGRYEQYF. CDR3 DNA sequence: TGTGCCACCAGCAGAGATCGTTTCGGGGGACGGTACGAGCAGTACTTC.